This T cell receptor (beta chain) was documented in a study of cytomegalovirus exposure and HLA in healthy donors. Germline-derived CDR1 and CDR2 are MNHNS and SASEGT. CDR3 length: 17 amino acids. Unmatched junction bases numbered 4, after V lost 0 bases and J lost 2 bases. To note about this clone: Its specificity is unknown.

Amplification used 60 Vbeta primers and 13 Jbeta primers. The method was immunoSEQ multiplex PCR; TCRdb's version includes in-frame clones alone and lacks a portion of them. Altogether about 160,000 clones are present, around 60% being singletons, with the ten largest covering under 7.5%. General study results and limits: For most TCR sequences rarity was the rule, although some public TCRs occurred in many donors. As a later analysis revealed, most CMV-associated TCR beta chains appeared HLA-restricted.

The sequenced sample was PBMCs. The source of this sequence is a woman aged 55-75 years in good health and CMV-seropositive. The chain recombines TRBV6-1 with TRBJ2-3; 11 bases map to TRBD2. CDR3 residues: CASSEARTSGPTDTQYF. The CDR3 bases are TGTGCCAGCAGTGAAGCGCGGACTAGCGGGCCCACAGATACGCAGTATTTT.